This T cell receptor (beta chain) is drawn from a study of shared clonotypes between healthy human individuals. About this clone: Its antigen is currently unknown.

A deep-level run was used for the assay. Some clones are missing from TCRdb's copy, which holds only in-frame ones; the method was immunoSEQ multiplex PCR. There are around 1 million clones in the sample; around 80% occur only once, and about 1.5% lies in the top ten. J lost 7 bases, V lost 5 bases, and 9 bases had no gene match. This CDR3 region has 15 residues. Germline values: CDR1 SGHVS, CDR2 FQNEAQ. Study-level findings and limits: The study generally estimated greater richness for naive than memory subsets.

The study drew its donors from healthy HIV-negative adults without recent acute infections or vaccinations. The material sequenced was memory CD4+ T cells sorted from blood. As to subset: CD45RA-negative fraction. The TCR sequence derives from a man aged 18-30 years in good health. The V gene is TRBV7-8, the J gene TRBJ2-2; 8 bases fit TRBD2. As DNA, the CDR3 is TGTGCCAGCAGCCCGTCGGGACTAGGAGTCGGGGAGCTGTTTTTT. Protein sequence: CASSPSGLGVGELFF.